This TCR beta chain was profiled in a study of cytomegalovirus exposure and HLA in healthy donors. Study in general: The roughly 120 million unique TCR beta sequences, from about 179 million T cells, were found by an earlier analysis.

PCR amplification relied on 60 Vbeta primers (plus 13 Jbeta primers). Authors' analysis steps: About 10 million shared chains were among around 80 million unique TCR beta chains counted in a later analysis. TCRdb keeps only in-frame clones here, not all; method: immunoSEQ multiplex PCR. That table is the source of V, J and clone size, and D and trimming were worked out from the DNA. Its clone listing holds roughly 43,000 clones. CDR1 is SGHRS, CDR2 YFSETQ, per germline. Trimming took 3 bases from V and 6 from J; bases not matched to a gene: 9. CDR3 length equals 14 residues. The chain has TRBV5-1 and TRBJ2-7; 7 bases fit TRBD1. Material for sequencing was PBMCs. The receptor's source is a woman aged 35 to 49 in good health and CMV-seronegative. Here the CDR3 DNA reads TGCGCCAGCAGCTCGCCGGGACAGAGCGGCGAGCAGTACTTC. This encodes CASSSPGQSGEQYF.